The clone carrying this T cell receptor (beta chain) was counted many times. The antigen is not known. The data were taken from a study of T cells in Graves' hyperthyroidism and ophthalmopathy. Study-level points and caveats: Before onset, by a median of about six months, the model predicted ophthalmopathy.

Germline V CDR1 and CDR2: SGHAT, FQNNGV. The CDR3 is 17 amino acids. Losses at the gene ends were 3 bases for V and 1 base for J; bases not matched to a gene: 6. Lactation, pregnancy, other autoimmune disease or uncontrolled infection led to exclusion of patients. Each diagnosis was grounded in clinical symptoms, serum thyroxine and TRAb, thyroid ultrasound, and orbital computed tomography. RNA transcripts provided the source from which TCR beta CDR3 regions were amplified. TCR CDR3 regions were first amplified by RT-PCR with HTBI primers. TCRdb used MiXCR to reprocess the multiplex PCR reads, holding one entry per CDR3 protein. The data contain about 700,000 distinct CDR3 sequences, 11% to 15% of them singletons.

V gene TRBV11-2 combines with J gene TRBJ2-2; 9 bases map to TRBD1. The clonotype comes from a woman aged 18-29 years with Graves' hyperthyroidism. The specimen sequenced was blood. In nucleotides, the CDR3 is TGTGCCAGCAGCTTCCAACAGGGGGCAGTGAACACCGGGGAGCTGTTTTTT. Its protein is CASSFQQGAVNTGELFF.